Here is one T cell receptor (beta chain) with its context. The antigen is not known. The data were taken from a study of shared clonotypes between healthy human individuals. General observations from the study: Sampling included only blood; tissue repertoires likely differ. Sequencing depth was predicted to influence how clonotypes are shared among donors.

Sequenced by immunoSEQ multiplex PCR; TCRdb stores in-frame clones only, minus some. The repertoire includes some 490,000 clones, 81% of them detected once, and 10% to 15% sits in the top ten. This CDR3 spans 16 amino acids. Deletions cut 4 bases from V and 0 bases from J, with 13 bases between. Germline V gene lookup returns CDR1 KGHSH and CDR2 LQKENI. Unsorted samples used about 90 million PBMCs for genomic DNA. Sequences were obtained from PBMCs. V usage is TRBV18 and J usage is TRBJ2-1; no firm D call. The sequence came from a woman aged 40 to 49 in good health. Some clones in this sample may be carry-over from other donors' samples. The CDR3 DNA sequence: TGTGCCAGCTCACGAAACCCGTCCAGCTCCTACAATGAGCAGTTCTTC. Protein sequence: CASSRNPSSSYNEQFF. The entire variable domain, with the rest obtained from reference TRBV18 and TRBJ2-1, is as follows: NAGVMQNPRHLVRRRGQEARLRCSPMKGHSHVYWYRQLPEEGLKFMVYLQKENIIDESGMPKERFSAEFPKEGPSILRIQQVVRGDSAAYFCASSRNPSSSYNEQFFGPGTRLTVL.